Given below is one T cell receptor (beta chain) in context. The data were taken from a study of graft-versus-host responses after intestinal transplantation. Points from the study as a whole: Individuals carrying graft-donor T cell macrochimerism showed high graft-versus-host to host-versus-graft clonal ratios in allografts.

TCRdb's table, derived via immunoSEQ multiplex PCR, lists solely in-frame clones and lacks some. In the table there are tens of thousands of clones, about 41% of which are singletons. J lost 8 bases, V lost 4 bases, and 5 bases had no gene match. Germline CDR1 reads LGHNA; CDR2 reads YSLEER. This CDR3 contains 13 residues. Investigators plated about 200,000 CFSE-labeled responder cells together with about 200,000 irradiated stimulator cells labeled with violet dye. This chain links TRBV4-3 with TRBJ1-2, with 9 bases that match TRBD1. The source material was alloreactive CD8+ T cells from a mixed lymphocyte reaction culture, sampled before transplantation. Subset specified: CFSE-low proliferating T cells sorted from approximately 6-day pre-transplant mixed lymphocyte reaction (GvH or HvG direction). This TCR derives from a human patient who was an organ donor for intestinal transplantation. The CDR3 DNA sequence: TGCGCCAGCAGCCCTGGACAGGGGTCCGGCTACACCTTC. Translated: CASSPGQGSGYTF.